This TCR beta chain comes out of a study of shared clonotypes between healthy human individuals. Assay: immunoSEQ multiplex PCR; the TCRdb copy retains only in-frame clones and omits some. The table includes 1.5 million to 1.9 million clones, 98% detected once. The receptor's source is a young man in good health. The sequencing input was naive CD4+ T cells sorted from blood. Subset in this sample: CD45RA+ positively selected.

The CDR3, as DNA: TGTGCCAGCAGCACGCCAAGAACTAACTATGGCTACACCTTC. It translates to CASSTPRTNYGYTF. V gene TRBV7-2 combines with J gene TRBJ1-2; D ambiguous. Trimming pared 5 bases from V and 0 bases from J, leaving 10 bases between. Looked up from germline, CDR1 is SGHTA and CDR2 is FQGNSA. The CDR3 totals 14 residues.